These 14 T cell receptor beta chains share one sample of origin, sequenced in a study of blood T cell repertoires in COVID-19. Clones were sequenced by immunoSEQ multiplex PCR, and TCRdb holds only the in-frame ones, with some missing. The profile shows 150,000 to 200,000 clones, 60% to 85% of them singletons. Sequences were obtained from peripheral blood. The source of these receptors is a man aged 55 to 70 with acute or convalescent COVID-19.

CDR3 protein: CASSVLGGLVPDTQYF. The DNA of the CDR3 is TGTGCCAGCAGCGTCCTGGGGGGACTAGTCCCAGATACGCAGTATTTT. The V call is TRBV9, the J call TRBJ2-3; 8 nucleotides match TRBD2. V shed 2 bases, J shed 4 bases, and the junction held 9 bases outside the gene matches. CDR3 size: 16 residues. CDR1 SGDLS and CDR2 YYNGEE come from the germline V gene.

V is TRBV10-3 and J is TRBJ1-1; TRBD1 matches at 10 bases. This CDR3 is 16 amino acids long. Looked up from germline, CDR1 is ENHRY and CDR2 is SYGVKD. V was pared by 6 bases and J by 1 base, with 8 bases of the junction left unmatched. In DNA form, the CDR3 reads TGTGCCATCAGGAAAGGACAGGGGGTGGGGAACACTGAAGCTTTCTTT. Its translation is CAIRKGQGVGNTEAFF.

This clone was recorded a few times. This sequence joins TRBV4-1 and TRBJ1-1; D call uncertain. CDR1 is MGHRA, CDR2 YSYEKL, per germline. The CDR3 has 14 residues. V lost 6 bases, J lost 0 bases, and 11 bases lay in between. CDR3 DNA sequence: TGCGCCAGCAGGCTAACAGAGATGAACACTGAAGCTTTCTTT. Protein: CASRLTEMNTEAFF.

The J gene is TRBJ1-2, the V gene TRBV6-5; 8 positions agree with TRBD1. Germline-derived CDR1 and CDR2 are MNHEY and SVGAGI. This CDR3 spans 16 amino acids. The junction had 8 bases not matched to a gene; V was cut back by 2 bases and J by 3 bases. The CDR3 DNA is TGTGCCAGCAGTTACCCCCCAGGACAGGGCTACTATGGCTACACCTTC. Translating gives CASSYPPGQGYYGYTF.

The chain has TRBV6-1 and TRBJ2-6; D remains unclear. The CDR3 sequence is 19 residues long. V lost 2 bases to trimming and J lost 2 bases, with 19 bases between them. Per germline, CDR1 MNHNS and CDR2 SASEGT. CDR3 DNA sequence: TGTGCCAGCAGTGAACTGCCCCACGGGTCTACCCCTGGGGCCAACGTCCTGACTTTC. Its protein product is CASSELPHGSTPGANVLTF.

The CDR3 is CASSIGVRGDEAFF. The CDR3 DNA sequence: TGTGCCAGTAGTATAGGGGTCAGGGGCGATGAAGCTTTCTTT. The chain links TRBV19 to TRBJ1-1; tentatively, D is TRBD1 (6 bases). The CDR3 is made up of 14 amino acids. V dropped 1 base and J dropped 7 bases, with 13 bases sitting between them. Germline V CDR1 and CDR2: LNHDA, SQIVND (reference sequence).

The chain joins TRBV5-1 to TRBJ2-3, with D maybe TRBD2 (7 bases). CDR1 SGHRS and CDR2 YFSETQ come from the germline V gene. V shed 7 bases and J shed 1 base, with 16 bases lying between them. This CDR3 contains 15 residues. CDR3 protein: CASCSGGVGTDTQYF. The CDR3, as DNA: TGCGCCAGCTGCTCGGGGGGCGTAGGCACAGATACGCAGTATTTT. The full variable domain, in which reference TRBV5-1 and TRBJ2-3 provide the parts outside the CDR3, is KAGVTQTPRYLIKTRGQQVTLSCSPISGHRSVSWYQQTPGQGLQFLFEYFSETQRNKGNFPGRFSGRQFSNSRSEMNVSTLELGDSALYLCASCSGGVGTDTQYFGPGTRLTVL.

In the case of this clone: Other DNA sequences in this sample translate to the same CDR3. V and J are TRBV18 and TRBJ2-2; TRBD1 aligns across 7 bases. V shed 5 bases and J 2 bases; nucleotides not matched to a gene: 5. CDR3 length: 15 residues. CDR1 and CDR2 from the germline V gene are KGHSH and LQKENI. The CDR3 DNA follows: TGTGCCAGCTCATCCGGGACAGCAAACACCGGGGAGCTGTTTTTT. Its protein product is CASSSGTANTGELFF.

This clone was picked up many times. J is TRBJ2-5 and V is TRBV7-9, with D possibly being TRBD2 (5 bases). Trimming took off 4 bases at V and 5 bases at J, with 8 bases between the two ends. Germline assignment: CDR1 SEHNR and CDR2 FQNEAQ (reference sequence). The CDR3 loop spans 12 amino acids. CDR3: CASSSSTETQYF. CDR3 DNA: TGTGCCAGCAGCTCTAGCACGGAGACCCAGTACTTC.

CDR3 protein: CASSQASTNTEAFF. In DNA form, the CDR3 reads TGTGCCAGCAGCCAAGCTAGTACGAACACTGAAGCTTTCTTT. The chain employs TRBV4-2 and TRBJ1-1; D is unresolved. The germline gives CDR1 LGHNA, CDR2 YNFKEQ. The CDR3 covers 14 residues. The V end lost 1 base, the J end lost 1 base, and 7 bases lay between the germline ends.

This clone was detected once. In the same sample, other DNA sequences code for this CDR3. The CDR3 DNA reads as TGCGCCAGCAGCTTGGATTCGTACAATGAGCAGTTCTTC. Its protein is CASSLDSYNEQFF. J is TRBJ2-1 and V is TRBV5-1; unclear D gene. V was shortened by 0 bases and J by 4 bases, with 5 bases between the two germline ends. Per the germline V gene, CDR1 is SGHRS and CDR2 is YFSETQ. The CDR3 loop spans 13 amino acids.

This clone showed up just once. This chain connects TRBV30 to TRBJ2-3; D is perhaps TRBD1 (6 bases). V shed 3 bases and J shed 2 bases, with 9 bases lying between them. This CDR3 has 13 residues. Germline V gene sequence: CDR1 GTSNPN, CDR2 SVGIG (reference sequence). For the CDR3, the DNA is TGTGCCTGGAGGCAGGGGAACACAGATACGCAGTATTTT. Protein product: CAWRQGNTDTQYF.

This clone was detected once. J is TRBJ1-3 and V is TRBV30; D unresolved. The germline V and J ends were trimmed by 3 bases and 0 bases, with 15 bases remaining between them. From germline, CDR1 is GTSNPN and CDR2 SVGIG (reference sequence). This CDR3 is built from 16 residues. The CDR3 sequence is CAWRGGQLLSGNTIYF. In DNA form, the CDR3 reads TGTGCCTGGAGGGGTGGGCAGCTGCTCTCTGGAAACACCATATATTTT.

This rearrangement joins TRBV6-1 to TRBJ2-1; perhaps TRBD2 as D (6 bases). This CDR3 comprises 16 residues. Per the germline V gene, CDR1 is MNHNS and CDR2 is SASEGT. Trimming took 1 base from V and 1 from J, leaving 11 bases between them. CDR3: CASSEGRGGSYNEQFF. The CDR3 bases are TGTGCCAGCAGTGAAGGGCGGGGCGGTTCCTACAATGAGCAGTTCTTC.